This TCR beta chain was sequenced in a study of cytomegalovirus exposure and HLA in healthy donors. Comment on this clone: Its antigen is currently unknown.

Whole-study results and caveats: The study carried out a later analysis of TCR beta sequences. It associated some 15,000 of them with specific HLA alleles at a false discovery rate of 0.05. TCR beta chains numbering roughly 150 were designated cytomegalovirus-associated.

PCR amplification relied on 60 Vbeta primers (plus 13 Jbeta primers). Method: immunoSEQ multiplex PCR; TCRdb's copy keeps in-frame clones and lacks some. The sample has about 160,000 clones; about four fifths are singletons. In germline, CDR1 is MNHNS, CDR2 SASEGT. The CDR3 is made up of 14 amino acids. J lost 5 bases, V lost 4 bases, and 7 bases had no gene match. The source material was PBMCs. The V and J genes are TRBV6-1 and TRBJ1-1; 7 nucleotides match TRBD1. This clonotype was obtained from a boy younger than 10 in good health and CMV-seronegative. The CDR3 DNA reads TGTGCCAGCAGTGTTGACAGGGAAGAAACTGAAGCTTTCTTT. It specifies CASSVDREETEAFF.